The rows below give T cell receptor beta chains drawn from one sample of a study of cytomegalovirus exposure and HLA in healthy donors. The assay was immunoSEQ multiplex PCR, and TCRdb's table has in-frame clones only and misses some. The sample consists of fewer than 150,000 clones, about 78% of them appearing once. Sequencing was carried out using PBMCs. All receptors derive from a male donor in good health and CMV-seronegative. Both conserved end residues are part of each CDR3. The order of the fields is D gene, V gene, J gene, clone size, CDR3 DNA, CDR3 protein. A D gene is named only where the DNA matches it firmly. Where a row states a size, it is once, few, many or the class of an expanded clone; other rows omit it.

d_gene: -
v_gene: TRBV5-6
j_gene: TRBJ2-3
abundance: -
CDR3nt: TGTGCCAGCAGTACCAGTATTAGCACAGATACGCAGTATTTT
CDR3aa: CASSTSISTDTQYF

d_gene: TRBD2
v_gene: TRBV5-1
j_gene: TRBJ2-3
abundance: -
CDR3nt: TGCGCCAGCCGCGGGGGTATTTGGGGCACAGATACGCAGTATTTT
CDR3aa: CASRGGIWGTDTQYF

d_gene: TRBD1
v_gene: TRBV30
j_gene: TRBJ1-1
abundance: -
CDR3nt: TGTGCCTGGAGTGTACCGAGGACAGGGATCATGAACACTGAAGCTTTCTTT
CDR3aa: CAWSVPRTGIMNTEAFF

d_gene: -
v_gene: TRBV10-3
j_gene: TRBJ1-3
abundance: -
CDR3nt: TGTGCCATCTCCCGGGGAGGGGGCTCTGGAAACACCATATATTTT
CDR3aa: CAISRGGGSGNTIYF

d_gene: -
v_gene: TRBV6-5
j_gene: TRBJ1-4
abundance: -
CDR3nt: TGTGCCAGCAGTTGGGTCCCAGGCGAGAATGAAAAACTGTTTTTT
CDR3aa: CASSWVPGENEKLFF

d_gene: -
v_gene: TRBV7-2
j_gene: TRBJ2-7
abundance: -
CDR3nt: TGTGCCAGCAGCACTAGGACCTCCTACGAGCAGTACTTC
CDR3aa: CASSTRTSYEQYF

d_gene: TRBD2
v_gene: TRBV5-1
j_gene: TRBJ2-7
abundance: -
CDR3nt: TGCGCCAGCAGCTTGAGATCAGGGAGCGGGAGGGCCTACGAGCAGTACTTC
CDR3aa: CASSLRSGSGRAYEQYF

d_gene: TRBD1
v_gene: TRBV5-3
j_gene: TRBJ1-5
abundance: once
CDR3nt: TGTGCCAGAAGTCAAAACCCCGGGACAGGGTTTCAGCCCCAGCATTTT
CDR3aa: CARSQNPGTGFQPQHF

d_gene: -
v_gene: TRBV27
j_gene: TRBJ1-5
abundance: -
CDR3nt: TGTGCCAGCAGTTCCCTGGGAAGGGGGCCCCAGCATTTT
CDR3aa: CASSSLGRGPQHF

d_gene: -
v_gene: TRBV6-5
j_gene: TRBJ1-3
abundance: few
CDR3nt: TGTGCCAGCAGCCGCGACAGCTCTGGAAACACCATATATTTT
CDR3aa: CASSRDSSGNTIYF

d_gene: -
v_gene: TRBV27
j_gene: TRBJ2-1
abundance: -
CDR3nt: TGTGCCAGCGCACAATCCACTAGGCCTTCCTACAATGAGCAGTTCTTC
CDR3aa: CASAQSTRPSYNEQFF

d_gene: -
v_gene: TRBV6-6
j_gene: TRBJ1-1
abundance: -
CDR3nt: TGTGCCAGCAGTTACGTGCAGGGGCGAGTTGACTCTGAAGCTTTCTTT
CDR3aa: CASSYVQGRVDSEAFF

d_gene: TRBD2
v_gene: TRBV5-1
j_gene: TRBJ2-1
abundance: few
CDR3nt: TGCGCCAGCAGCCCGACTAGCGGGAGGGGTCATGAGCAGTTCTTC
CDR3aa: CASSPTSGRGHEQFF

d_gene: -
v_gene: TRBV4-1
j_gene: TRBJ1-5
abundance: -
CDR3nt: TGCGCCAGCAGCCAAGGAGGGACTCGGGGACAGCCCCAGCATTTT
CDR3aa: CASSQGGTRGQPQHF

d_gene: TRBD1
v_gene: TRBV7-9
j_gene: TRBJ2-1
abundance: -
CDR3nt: TGTGCCAGCAGCTTCCAGGGGGCGTGGGGAAATGAGCAGTTCTTC
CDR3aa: CASSFQGAWGNEQFF

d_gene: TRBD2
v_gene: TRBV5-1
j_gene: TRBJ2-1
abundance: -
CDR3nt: TGCGCCAGCAGCTCGCCGAAAACGGGACTAGCGGGAGGAGGGGGCAATGAGCAGTTCTTC
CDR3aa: CASSSPKTGLAGGGGNEQFF

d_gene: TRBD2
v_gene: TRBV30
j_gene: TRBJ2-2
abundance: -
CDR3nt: TGTGCCTGGACTAGCGGGGGTGCCGGGGAGCTGTTTTTT
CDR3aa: CAWTSGGAGELFF

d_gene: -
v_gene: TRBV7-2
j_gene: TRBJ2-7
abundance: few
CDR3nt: TGTGCCAGCAGCTTAGTCCGGGGTTCAGAAGAGCAGTACTTC
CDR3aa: CASSLVRGSEEQYF

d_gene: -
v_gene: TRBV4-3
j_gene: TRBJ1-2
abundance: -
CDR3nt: TGCGCCAGCAGCCAATTTACACCGGCGGCTAACTATGGCTACACCTTC
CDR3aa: CASSQFTPAANYGYTF

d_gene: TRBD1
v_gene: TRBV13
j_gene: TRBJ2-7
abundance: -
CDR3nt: TGTGCCAGCAGCCCCCGACAGGGGGCTAAGCATTGGTACTTC
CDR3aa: CASSPRQGAKHWYF

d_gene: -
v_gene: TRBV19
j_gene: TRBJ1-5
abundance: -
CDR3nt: TGTGCCAGTAGTGGCAGTAGCAATCAGCCCCAGCATTTT
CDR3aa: CASSGSSNQPQHF

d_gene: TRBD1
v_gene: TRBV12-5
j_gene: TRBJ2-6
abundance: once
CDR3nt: TGTGCTAGTGGTTTGCGTCCGGGACAGGGCCTTGACCTGACTTTC
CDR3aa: CASGLRPGQGLDLTF

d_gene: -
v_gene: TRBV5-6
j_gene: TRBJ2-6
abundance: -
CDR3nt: TGTGCCAGCAGCTTGGTATCCTTCTCTGGGGCCAACGTCCTGACTTTC
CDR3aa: CASSLVSFSGANVLTF

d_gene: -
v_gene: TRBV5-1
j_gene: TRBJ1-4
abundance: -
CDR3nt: TGCGCCAGCAGCTGGACAGCAACTAATGAAAAACTGTTTTTT
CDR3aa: CASSWTATNEKLFF

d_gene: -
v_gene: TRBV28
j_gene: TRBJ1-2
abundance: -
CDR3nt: TGTGCCAGCAGGCACCCGGAGAACTATGGCTACACCTTC
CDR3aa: CASRHPENYGYTF

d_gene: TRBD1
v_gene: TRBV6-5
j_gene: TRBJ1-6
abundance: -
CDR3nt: TGTGCCAGCTCTAAGAGGGGACAGGACGATTCCCTCCACTTT
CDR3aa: CASSKRGQDDSLHF

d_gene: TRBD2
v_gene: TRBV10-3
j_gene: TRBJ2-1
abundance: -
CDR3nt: TGTGCCATCACTGCGGGCGCGGGGGGCATTTACAATGAGCAGTTCTTC
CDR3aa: CAITAGAGGIYNEQFF

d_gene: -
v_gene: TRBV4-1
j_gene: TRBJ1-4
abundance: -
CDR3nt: TGCGCCAGCTGCACCCGACTTTTCGGGGCAACTAATGAAAAACTGTTTTTT
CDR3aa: CASCTRLFGATNEKLFF

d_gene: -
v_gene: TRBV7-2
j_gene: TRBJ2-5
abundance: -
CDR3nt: TGTGCCAGCAGCTTCGGAAAAGGGGGGGCTTACCAAGAGACCCAGTACTTC
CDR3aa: CASSFGKGGAYQETQYF

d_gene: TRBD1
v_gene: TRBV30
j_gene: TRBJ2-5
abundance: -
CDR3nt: TGTGCCTGGAGTTCGCCGGGACAGGGGGTTTTGGAGACCCAGTACTTC
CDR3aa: CAWSSPGQGVLETQYF

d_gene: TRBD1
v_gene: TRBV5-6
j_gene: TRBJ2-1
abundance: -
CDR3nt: TGTGCCAGCAGCCGACGGACAGGGGGATACAATGAGCAGTTCTTC
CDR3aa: CASSRRTGGYNEQFF

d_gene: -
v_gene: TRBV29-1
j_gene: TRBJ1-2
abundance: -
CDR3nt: TGCAGCGTTGTCCAGGGTACCTTTCATGGCTACACCTTC
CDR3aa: CSVVQGTFHGYTF

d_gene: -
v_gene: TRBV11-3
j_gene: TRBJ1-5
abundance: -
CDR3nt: TGTGCCAGCAGCTCCCGGTCGGGGGTACGTGGGCAGCCCCAGCATTTT
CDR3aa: CASSSRSGVRGQPQHF

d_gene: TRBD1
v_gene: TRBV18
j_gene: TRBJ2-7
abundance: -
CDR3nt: TGTGCCAGCTCACATCTCGGGCAGGGGGCCCTCTACGAGCAGTACTTC
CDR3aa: CASSHLGQGALYEQYF

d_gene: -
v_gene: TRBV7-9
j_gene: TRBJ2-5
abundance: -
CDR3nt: TGTGCCAGCAGCCCCCCTGTCCAAGAGACCCAGTACTTC
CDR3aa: CASSPPVQETQYF

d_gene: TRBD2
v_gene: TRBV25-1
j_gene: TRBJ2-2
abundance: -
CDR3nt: TGTGCCAGCAGCCACTCCGGGACTAGCGGGATGAACACCGGGGAGCTGTTTTTT
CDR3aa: CASSHSGTSGMNTGELFF

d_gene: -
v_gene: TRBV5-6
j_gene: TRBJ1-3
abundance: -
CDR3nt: TGTGCCAGCAGCTTGGGGGCACAGAACACCATATATTTT
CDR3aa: CASSLGAQNTIYF

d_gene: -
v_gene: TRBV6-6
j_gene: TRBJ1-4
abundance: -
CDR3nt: TGTGCCAGCAGCCCTTTTGAAAAACTGTTTTTT
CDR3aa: CASSPFEKLFF

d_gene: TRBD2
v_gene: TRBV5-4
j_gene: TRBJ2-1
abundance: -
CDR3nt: TGTGCCAGCAGCTCACCCACTAAGGCGGGAGGCTACAATGAGCAGTTCTTC
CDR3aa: CASSSPTKAGGYNEQFF

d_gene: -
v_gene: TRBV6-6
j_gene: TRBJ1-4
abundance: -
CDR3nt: TGTGCCAGCAGTCGTAGAGACCGGAGTGAAAAACTGTTTTTT
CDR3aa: CASSRRDRSEKLFF

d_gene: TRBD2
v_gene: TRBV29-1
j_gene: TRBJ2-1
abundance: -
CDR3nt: TGCAGCGTTTGGGCGGTCGGGGGGTCTCTCTACAATGAGCAGTTCTTC
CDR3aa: CSVWAVGGSLYNEQFF

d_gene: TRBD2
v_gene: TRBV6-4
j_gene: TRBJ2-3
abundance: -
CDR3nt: TGTGCCAGCGGAAAAGTAGCGGGACGCACAGATACGCAGTATTTT
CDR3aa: CASGKVAGRTDTQYF

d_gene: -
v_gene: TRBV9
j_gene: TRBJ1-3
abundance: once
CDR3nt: TGTGCCAGCAGCGAAAACCACCGGGACATAAGCTCTGGAAACACCATATATTTT
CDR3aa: CASSENHRDISSGNTIYF

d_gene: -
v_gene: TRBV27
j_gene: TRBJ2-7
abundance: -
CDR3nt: TGTGCCAGCAGTCCTGGAGGCCGCCACGAGCAGTACTTC
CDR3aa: CASSPGGRHEQYF

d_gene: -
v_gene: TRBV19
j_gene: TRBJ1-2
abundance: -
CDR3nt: TGTGCCAGTAGTACAGACGTAAACTATGGCTACACCTTC
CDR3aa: CASSTDVNYGYTF

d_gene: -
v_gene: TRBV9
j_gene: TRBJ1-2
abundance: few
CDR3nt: TGTGCCAGCAGCGCCACCTCGGGAGGGGGCTACACCTTC
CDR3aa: CASSATSGGGYTF

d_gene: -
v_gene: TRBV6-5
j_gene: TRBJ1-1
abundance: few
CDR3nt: TGTGCCAGCAGTTACCCGGACAGTGAAGCTTTCTTT
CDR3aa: CASSYPDSEAFF

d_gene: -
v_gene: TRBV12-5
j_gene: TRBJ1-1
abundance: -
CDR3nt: TGTGCTAGTGGTTTGCCCCGGGGTATGAACACTGAAGCTTTCTTT
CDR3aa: CASGLPRGMNTEAFF

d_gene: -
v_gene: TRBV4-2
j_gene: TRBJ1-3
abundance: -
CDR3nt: TGTGCCAGCAGCGACTACGGGGACTCCAACTCTGGAAACACCATATATTTT
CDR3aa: CASSDYGDSNSGNTIYF

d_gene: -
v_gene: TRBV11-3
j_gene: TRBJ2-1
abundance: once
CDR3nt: TGTGCCAGCAGCTTAGTTAGGGGGGGTGAGCAGTTCTTC
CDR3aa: CASSLVRGGEQFF

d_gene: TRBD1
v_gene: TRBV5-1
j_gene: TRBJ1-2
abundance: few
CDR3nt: TGCGCCAGCAGCCCCAGACAGGGACCGTCGTATGGCTACACCTTC
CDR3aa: CASSPRQGPSYGYTF

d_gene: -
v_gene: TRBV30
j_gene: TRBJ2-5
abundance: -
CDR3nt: TGTGCCTGGAGTTTTACGGTCGTTCCGGAGACCCAGTACTTC
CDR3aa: CAWSFTVVPETQYF

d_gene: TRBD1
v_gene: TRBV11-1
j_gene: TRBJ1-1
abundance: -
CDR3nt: TGTGCCAGCAGCTTAGGGGGACAGGGGGCCTACGCGGCTGAAGCTTTCTTT
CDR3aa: CASSLGGQGAYAAEAFF